The rows below give T cell receptor beta chains drawn from one sample of a study of CD8 T cells in ankylosing spondylitis. TCRdb re-derived calls from the 5' RACE reads in MiXCR, one entry per CDR3 protein. The sample lists fewer than 250,000 distinct CDR3 sequences, roughly 26% seen once, with under 7% in the top ten. Sequencing used blood, either unsorted or a sorted T cell fraction (not recorded which). The receptors were sampled from a male donor with ankylosing spondylitis or in good health (not recorded which). Both conserved end residues are part of each CDR3. D genes are given only for firm matches. Clone sizes are given selectively: once, few, many, or a class where the clone is expanded.

TRBJ2-7 | NA | TRBV12-3/TRBV12-4 | NA | TGTGCCAGCCAAACGGGACGTAGCTCCTACGAGCAGTACTTC | CASQTGRSSYEQYF
TRBJ2-7 | NA | TRBV20-1 | once | TGCAGTGCTAGACGACCGGACAGAGGCTACGAGCAGTACTTC | CSARRPDRGYEQYF
TRBJ1-1 | TRBD1 | TRBV10-3 | NA | TGTGCCATCAGCGGCGGGACAGGGGGCGAAACTGAAGCTTTCTTT | CAISGGTGGETEAFF
TRBJ2-5 | NA | TRBV20-1 | few | TGCAGTGCTAGTCGGCCGATCGAGAAGACCCAGTACTTC | CSASRPIEKTQYF
TRBJ2-3 | TRBD2 | TRBV5-1 | few | TGCGCCAGCTCGGTAGCGGGGAGCACAGATACGCAGTATTTT | CASSVAGSTDTQYF
TRBJ2-3 | TRBD2 | TRBV20-1 | few | TGCAGTGCTAAACTAGCGGGAGGTAAAGATACGCAGTATTTT | CSAKLAGGKDTQYF
TRBJ2-1 | TRBD2 | TRBV18 | NA | TGTGCCAGCTCACCTCTCGGACTAGCCTCTTCTGAGCAGTTCTTC | CASSPLGLASSEQFF
TRBJ1-5 | NA | TRBV6-1 | many | TGTGCCAGCAGACCCTTCCCCTTCGGGGGGGATAGTCAGCCCCAGCATTTT | CASRPFPFGGDSQPQHF
TRBJ2-1 | NA | TRBV5-1 | many | TGCGCCAGCAGCTTGGAGAGGCTCCCCTACAATGAGCAGTTCTTC | CASSLERLPYNEQFF
TRBJ2-1 | TRBD2 | TRBV18 | NA | TGTGCCAGCTCTAGTAGCGGGCCGGGGTCGCGGGAGCAGTTCTTC | CASSSSGPGSREQFF
TRBJ2-3 | NA | TRBV7-2 | few | TGTGCCAGCAGCTTAGCTAGCAGGACAGATACGCAGTATTTT | CASSLASRTDTQYF
TRBJ2-2 | NA | TRBV27 | many | TGTGCCAGCAAAGGACTAACGAACACCGGGGAGCTGTTTTTT | CASKGLTNTGELFF
TRBJ2-3 | NA | TRBV5-1 | many | TGCGCCAGCAGCTCGACCTCTAGGGATACGCAGTATTTT | CASSSTSRDTQYF
TRBJ2-7 | NA | TRBV7-8 | many | TGTGCCAGCACGGGGGTCTCCTACGAGCAGTACTTC | CASTGVSYEQYF
TRBJ2-3 | NA | TRBV5-1 | many | TGCGCCAGCAGCTCTGACAGCACAGATACGCAGTATTTT | CASSSDSTDTQYF
TRBJ2-1 | TRBD1 | TRBV10-3 | NA | TGTGCCATCAGTGATGCCGGGACAGGGACCAATGAGCAGTTCTTC | CAISDAGTGTNEQFF
TRBJ1-1 | NA | TRBV6-1 | NA | TGTGCCAGCAGTGCCCAGGGTGGGAACACTGAAGCTTTCTTT | CASSAQGGNTEAFF
TRBJ2-4 | NA | TRBV4-1 | many | TGCGCCAGCAGCCAGGCTGTGATAGAGGCCAAAAACATTCAGTACTTC | CASSQAVIEAKNIQYF
TRBJ2-1 | NA | TRBV5-1 | many | TGCGCCAGCAGCTTGGGGCGGCATGAGCAGTTCTTC | CASSLGRHEQFF
TRBJ2-5 | NA | TRBV6-2/TRBV6-3 | NA | TGTGCCAGCAGTAGGGCGGTTCAAGAGACCCAGTACTTC | CASSRAVQETQYF
TRBJ2-1 | TRBD2 | TRBV15 | NA | TGTGCCACCAGCCGGGAGACTAGCAGGAGTGAGCAGTTCTTC | CATSRETSRSEQFF
TRBJ2-7 | NA | TRBV9 | NA | TGTGCCAGCAGCGTAGAGGCCACGAGCGAGCAGTACTTC | CASSVEATSEQYF
TRBJ2-7 | NA | TRBV21-1 | NA | TGTGCCAGCAGCAAAGAAGTAGGCCACAGGGAGAATTCCTACGAGCAGTACTTC | CASSKEVGHRENSYEQYF
TRBJ1-3 | NA | TRBV9 | many | TGTGCCAGCAGCGTACGCGGGACTAACTCTGGAAACACCATATATTTT | CASSVRGTNSGNTIYF
TRBJ1-1 | NA | TRBV5-6 | many | TGTGCCAGCAGCCTCGGTGGGGAGACTGAAGCTTTCTTT | CASSLGGETEAFF
TRBJ2-3 | NA | TRBV10-3 | few | TGTGCCACAGGGGCGTACTCCACAGATACGCAGTATTTT | CATGAYSTDTQYF
TRBJ2-1 | TRBD1 | TRBV6-4 | few | TGTGCCAGCGCCCCGGGGACAGGGGCCTACAATGAGCAGTTCTTC | CASAPGTGAYNEQFF
TRBJ2-3 | TRBD2 | TRBV4-2 | few | TGTGCCAGCAGCCAAGAGATTGCCCCCCGTAGCGGGAGCTTCACAGATACGCAGTATTTT | CASSQEIAPRSGSFTDTQYF
TRBJ1-1 | NA | TRBV5-1 | many | TGCGCCAGCAGCTTGGGGGGGACGGTTAACACTGAAGCTTTCTTT | CASSLGGTVNTEAFF
TRBJ2-3 | TRBD1 | TRBV4-2 | NA | TGTGCCAGGGGCCCCGGGACAGGGCACGGCACAGATACGCAGTATTTT | CARGPGTGHGTDTQYF
TRBJ2-3 | TRBD1 | TRBV5-1 | NA | TGCGCCAGCAGCTTGGGAGGACAGGGTAGCACAGATACGCAGTATTTT | CASSLGGQGSTDTQYF
TRBJ2-2 | NA | TRBV20-1 | NA | TGCAGTGCTAGAGATTATGCGAGGGGAGACACCGGGGAGCTGTTTTTT | CSARDYARGDTGELFF
TRBJ1-5 | NA | TRBV5-1 | many | TGCGCCAGCAGCCTTGGGCTGTCAACGGGCAATCAGCCCCAGCATTTT | CASSLGLSTGNQPQHF
TRBJ1-1 | NA | TRBV15 | many | TGTGCCACCAGCAAACAAGGGGGTACTGAAGCTTTCTTT | CATSKQGGTEAFF
TRBJ2-3 | TRBD2 | TRBV11-2 | many | TGTGCCAGCAGCTCCAGGACTAGCGGGAGGACAGTTATAGATACGCAGTATTTT | CASSSRTSGRTVIDTQYF
TRBJ2-6 | TRBD1 | TRBV2 | few | TGTGCCAGCAGTGGACCCGGGACAGGGGAATATACTGGGGCCAACGTCCTGACTTTC | CASSGPGTGEYTGANVLTF
TRBJ2-7 | TRBD2 | TRBV12-3/TRBV12-4 | many | TGTGCCAGCAGCACCGGACTAGCGGGAGTCCTCTCCTACGAGCAGTACTTC | CASSTGLAGVLSYEQYF
TRBJ1-1 | NA | TRBV7-2 | NA | TGTGCCAGCAGCTTCGGGGGGCAGACTGAAGCTTTCTTT | CASSFGGQTEAFF
TRBJ2-3 | TRBD2 | TRBV20-1 | many | TGCAGTGCTAAGGGACTAGCGGGAGTAACAGATACGCAGTATTTT | CSAKGLAGVTDTQYF
TRBJ2-2 | TRBD2 | TRBV6-5 | NA | TGTGCCAGCAGTAACGGGCGGGGGGGTGGCACCGGGGAGCTGTTTTTT | CASSNGRGGGTGELFF
TRBJ2-3 | NA | TRBV12-3/TRBV12-4 | many | TGTGCCAGCAGAAACACAGATACGCAGTATTTT | CASRNTDTQYF
TRBJ2-7 | TRBD2 | TRBV4-1 | many | TGCGCCAGCAGCCAAGTTCCGGGACTAGCAACCTACGAGCAGTACTTC | CASSQVPGLATYEQYF
TRBJ1-2 | NA | TRBV5-1 | many | TGCGCCAGCAGCTCCCACAGAGACAACCCGCAAAACTATGGCTACACCTTC | CASSSHRDNPQNYGYTF
TRBJ1-1 | NA | TRBV12-3/TRBV12-4 | NA | TGTGCCAGCAGTTTGTTCGACACTGAAGCTTTCTTT | CASSLFDTEAFF
TRBJ2-1 | TRBD2 | TRBV12-3/TRBV12-4 | few | TGTGCCAGCAGGACCGGGACTAGCGGGAGGAATGAGCAGTTCTTC | CASRTGTSGRNEQFF
TRBJ2-2 | NA | TRBV7-8 | few | TGTGCCAGCAGCTTTTCATCCGTCCCGGCCACCGGGGAGCTGTTTTTT | CASSFSSVPATGELFF
TRBJ2-6 | TRBD1 | TRBV13 | NA | TGTGCCAGCAGCCCCGGGACAGGGGGCCTTTTGTACTCTGGGGCCAACGTCCTGACTTTC | CASSPGTGGLLYSGANVLTF
TRBJ1-5 | NA | TRBV7-2 | many | TGTGCCAGCAGCGAGCGGGGTATTAATCAGCCCCAGCATTTT | CASSERGINQPQHF
TRBJ1-1 | TRBD1 | TRBV5-1 | many | TGCGCCAGCAGCCCTGGGGACAGTGCAGCCATGAACACTGAAGCTTTCTTT | CASSPGDSAAMNTEAFF
TRBJ2-1 | NA | TRBV5-1 | many | TGCGCCAGCAGCTTGGCCGCCACCTACAATGAGCAGTTCTTC | CASSLAATYNEQFF